The rows below give T cell receptor beta chains drawn from one sample of a study of blood T cell repertoires in COVID-19. TCRdb keeps only in-frame clones here, not all; method: immunoSEQ multiplex PCR. The table records some 240,000 clones, approximately 78% of them present only once. The sample was peripheral blood. These receptors were obtained from a woman aged 55-69 years with active or convalescent COVID-19. Both conserved end residues are part of each CDR3. The D gene is left open where the match is weak. The size of a clone is reported for some rows only, either as once, few or many, or as a class for expanded clones.

.	.	TRBV5-8	TRBJ1-4	TGTGCCAGCAGCCCCTGGAGGGGTCGGGGTGAAAAACTGTTTTTT	CASSPWRGRGEKLFF
.	.	TRBV3-1/TRBV3-2	TRBJ2-5	TGTGCCAGCAGCCTCCTCGGGAGAGTGGGGCAAGAGACCCAGTACTTC	CASSLLGRVGQETQYF
.	.	TRBV27	TRBJ1-4	TGTGCCAGCAGTTTTAAAAACAGACGTAATGAAAAACTGTTTTTT	CASSFKNRRNEKLFF
few	.	TRBV4-1	TRBJ1-4	TGCGCCAGCAGCCAAACGGGCGGGGTAAACCTTAATGAAAAACTGTTTTTT	CASSQTGGVNLNEKLFF
.	TRBD2	TRBV4-2	TRBJ2-1	TGTGCCAGCAGCCAAGCCCAAGCTAGCGGGGGGAACAATGAGCAGTTCTTC	CASSQAQASGGNNEQFF
few	.	TRBV14	TRBJ1-4	TGTGCCAGCAGCCACCGGGACACTCCGTGGATGGTGTTTTTT	CASSHRDTPWMVFF
.	.	TRBV30	TRBJ1-5	TGTGCCTGGACCCTACGGGGAGGGGCGTTCAATCAGCCCCAGCATTTT	CAWTLRGGAFNQPQHF
few	TRBD2	TRBV5-1	TRBJ2-5	TGCGCCAGCAGCTTGGAAAAAGGGACTATCCCCAAGCAGACCCAGTACTTC	CASSLEKGTIPKQTQYF
.	.	TRBV5-1	TRBJ2-3	TGCGCCAGCAGCTTGGGGCTAGCGAGATTCACAGATACGCAGTATTTT	CASSLGLARFTDTQYF
.	TRBD1	TRBV18	TRBJ1-6	TGTGCCAGCTCGTCGGGACAGGGGCATTCACCCCTCCACTTT	CASSSGQGHSPLHF
.	TRBD1	TRBV18	TRBJ1-1	TGTGCCAGCTCACCACTCGGGACAGAGAACACTGAAGCTTTCTTT	CASSPLGTENTEAFF
.	TRBD1	TRBV6-6	TRBJ1-1	TGTGCCAGCAGTTACCCGACAGGGGAAGCTTTCTTT	CASSYPTGEAFF
.	TRBD2	TRBV27	TRBJ2-2	TGTGCCAGCAGTTTGCGGGGGGCGGGGACCGGGGAGCTGTTTTTT	CASSLRGAGTGELFF
once	TRBD1	TRBV13	TRBJ1-5	TGTGCCAGCAGCCGCTCCGCGGACAGGGTAGGCCAGCCCCAGCATTTT	CASSRSADRVGQPQHF
.	TRBD1	TRBV25-1	TRBJ2-7	TGTGCCAGCAGTGACGGACCCAGGACAGGGGGGTACGAGCAGTACTTC	CASSDGPRTGGYEQYF
.	TRBD2	TRBV5-4	TRBJ2-7	TGTGCCAGCAGCCGCGCGGGGGTACTAGCGGGGGCAGCCTCCTACGAGCAGTACTTC	CASSRAGVLAGAASYEQYF
.	TRBD1	TRBV5-1	TRBJ1-2	TGCGCCAGCAGCTTGGGACAGGGGGCTGGACGGGGCTACACCTTC	CASSLGQGAGRGYTF
many	TRBD1	TRBV7-6	TRBJ1-6	TGTGCCAGCAGCCCGACAGGGGTAGGATCACCCCTCCACTTT	CASSPTGVGSPLHF
.	.	TRBV11-2	TRBJ1-1	TGTGCCAGCAGCTTAGCGGGGGAGGTGTCTAGAGCTTTCTTT	CASSLAGEVSRAFF
few	.	TRBV5-8	TRBJ2-2	TGTGCCAGCCCCCCTCGGGCCGGGGAGCTGTTTTTT	CASPPRAGELFF
.	TRBD1	TRBV6-5	TRBJ1-2	TGTGCCAGCAGTTACGGACAGGGTGGAGGTGGTGGCTACACCTTC	CASSYGQGGGGGYTF
once	TRBD2	TRBV7-9	TRBJ2-5	TGTGCCAGCAGCCGTAGCGGGGGCGAGACCCAGTACTTC	CASSRSGGETQYF
few	TRBD1	TRBV18	TRBJ2-3	TGTGCCAGCTCACCCACAGGGGGCGCCGGCACAGATACGCAGTATTTT	CASSPTGGAGTDTQYF
.	TRBD1	TRBV5-1	TRBJ1-1	TGCGCCAGCAGCTTGTCGACAGGGGGTATTGGGAACACTGAAGCTTTCTTT	CASSLSTGGIGNTEAFF
few	.	TRBV5-4	TRBJ2-1	TGTGCCAGCAGCTTGGCCGGGGGGACACTTTACAATGAGCAGTTCTTC	CASSLAGGTLYNEQFF
.	.	TRBV19	TRBJ1-6	TGTGCCAGTAGTATACCTCGGGGGGCCCTCCACTTT	CASSIPRGALHF
.	.	TRBV15	TRBJ2-5	TGTGCCACCAGCAGAACACCTCGACAGGTAGGAGAGACCCAGTACTTC	CATSRTPRQVGETQYF
.	.	TRBV6-5	TRBJ1-1	TGTGCCAGCAGCCACCCGGGGAGGGACAACACTGAAGCTTTCTTT	CASSHPGRDNTEAFF
few	.	TRBV27	TRBJ1-1	TGTGCCAGCAGTTTCAGGTACGGTGACACTGAAGCTTTCTTT	CASSFRYGDTEAFF
.	.	TRBV29-1	TRBJ1-5	TGCAGCGTTGGAAGCGCCAATCAGCCCCAGCATTTT	CSVGSANQPQHF
.	.	TRBV5-6	TRBJ1-5	TGTGCCAGCAGCCCCCCGGTTCTGGGTCAGGACTATAGCAATCAGCCCCAGCATTTT	CASSPPVLGQDYSNQPQHF
.	.	TRBV7-9	TRBJ2-7	TGTGCCAGCAGCATACATACCGACGGGGAGCAGTACTTC	CASSIHTDGEQYF
.	.	TRBV12-3/TRBV12-4	TRBJ1-5	TGTGCCAGCAGTACGACAGGTGAGCCCCAGCATTTT	CASSTTGEPQHF
.	.	TRBV9	TRBJ2-4	TGTGCCAGCAGCGTAGGCGAGGTACGGGGGAACATTCAGTACTTC	CASSVGEVRGNIQYF
.	.	TRBV11-3	TRBJ2-1	TGTGCCAGCAGCTTAGGTGACAGGGGAGGGGAGCAGTTCTTC	CASSLGDRGGEQFF
few	TRBD2	TRBV9	TRBJ2-7	TGTGCCAGCAGCCCCGCGCGGGGGAAAGACTACGAGCAGTACTTC	CASSPARGKDYEQYF
few	TRBD2	TRBV6-6	TRBJ2-1	TGTGCCAGCAGTTCCCTAGCGGGGGCCTACAATGAGCAGTTCTTC	CASSSLAGAYNEQFF
.	TRBD1	TRBV3-1/TRBV3-2	TRBJ1-4	TGTGCCAGCAGCCCCCGGACAGGGGTCAGTAATGAAAAACTGTTTTTT	CASSPRTGVSNEKLFF
.	TRBD2	TRBV24-1	TRBJ2-3	TGTGCCACCAGTGAGACAGGGACTAGCGGGGGCACAGATACGCAGTATTTT	CATSETGTSGGTDTQYF
.	.	TRBV5-1	TRBJ1-2	TGCGCCAGCAGCTTGGTAGGGGGAGCCTCTAACTATGGCTACACCTTC	CASSLVGGASNYGYTF
.	.	TRBV7-2	TRBJ1-5	TGTGCCAGCAGCAGCCGACATATAAGCAATCAGCCCCAGCATTTT	CASSSRHISNQPQHF
.	TRBD1	TRBV6-4	TRBJ1-2	TGTGCCAGCAGTCAGGACAGGGGGGCCTATGGCTACACCTTC	CASSQDRGAYGYTF
once	.	TRBV4-1	TRBJ2-5	TGCGCCAGCAGCCAAGTTGGGGGGTTGGGACAAGAGACCCAGTACTTC	CASSQVGGLGQETQYF
.	TRBD1	TRBV7-8	TRBJ1-2	TGTGCCAGCAGCTTAGGGACAGGGTTCTACGATGGCTACACCTTC	CASSLGTGFYDGYTF
.	.	TRBV7-3	TRBJ2-5	TGTGCCAGCAGCGGCGGCCAGGGAGAGACCCAGTACTTC	CASSGGQGETQYF
.	.	TRBV6-5	TRBJ2-1	TGTGCCAGCATGACCAGACAGGCCGAGCAGTTCTTC	CASMTRQAEQFF
.	TRBD1	TRBV12-3/TRBV12-4	TRBJ1-1	TGTGCCAGCAGACGCAGGGGGCAGGGTGAAGCTTTCTTT	CASRRRGQGEAFF
once	.	TRBV28	TRBJ1-4	TGTGCCAGCAGTTTATCCGCAACTAATGAAAAACTGTTTTTT	CASSLSATNEKLFF
.	.	TRBV27	TRBJ2-3	TGTGCCAGCAGTTTATTTGGGGGGGATACGCAGTATTTT	CASSLFGGDTQYF
.	.	TRBV9	TRBJ1-1	TGTGCCAGCAGCGTAGGCCCCGGGGGGAACACTGAAGCTTTCTTT	CASSVGPGGNTEAFF
.	.	TRBV12-3/TRBV12-4	TRBJ2-1	TGTGCCAGCACCCCGGGCTACAATGAGCAGTTCTTC	CASTPGYNEQFF
few	TRBD2	TRBV2	TRBJ2-3	TGTGCCAGCAGCCCAAGGAGCGGGGGGCGCGTAGATACGCAGTATTTT	CASSPRSGGRVDTQYF
once	.	TRBV30	TRBJ2-7	TGTGCCTGGAGTAGGGGGAGCCTGGCCGAGCAGTACTTC	CAWSRGSLAEQYF